The source of this T cell receptor beta chain is a study of T-cell memory formation after mild COVID-19. Study at large: Clusters were largely donor specific. Study findings and constraints: Day 37-peaking second-wave clones had unconfirmed SARS-CoV-2 specificity. Clones contracting day 15 to 85 were balanced CD4/CD8; later expanders leaned CD4+. CD4+ contracting clones were found mainly in CM and EM, and CD8+ ones in EMRA.

About this clonotype: The antigen is undetermined.

From the 5' RACE reads, TCRdb called clonotypes with MiXCR, one entry per CDR3 protein. The data hold about 400,000 distinct CDR3 sequences, with less than 25% observed a single time. This CDR3 contains 15 residues. CDR1 is SGDLS and CDR2 is YYNGEE in the germline V gene. V trimming: 2 bases; J trimming: 0 bases; junction bases outside the gene matches: 4. The chain has TRBV9 and TRBJ2-5; 7 nucleotides match TRBD2. This sequence was found in an adult woman who had mild COVID-19 (a few samples of this study predate the infection). Cell type and time point are not known. Sequenced: PBMCs or a T cell subset sorted from them (not recorded which). CDR3 loop: CASSVGSGDQETQYF. For the CDR3, the DNA is TGTGCCAGCAGCGTCGGAAGCGGGGACCAAGAGACCCAGTACTTC.